This T cell receptor beta chain was identified during a study of lymphopenia after photon versus proton radiotherapy. The V gene's germline CDR1 is KGHSH and CDR2 LQKENI. The CDR3 covers 17 residues. Trimming took off 8 bases at V and 2 bases at J, with 23 bases between the two ends. On this clone itself: Its antigen is as yet unknown.

The study, taken as a whole, reports: Under photons, naive T cells and diversity fell while effector/memory populations rose. Post-nadir TCR diversity decline inversely tracked overall survival among those who died. Oligoclonal CD8+ Temra expansion after nadir drove photon patients' diversity drop.

Here immunoSEQ multiplex PCR was the method, and the copy in TCRdb shows in-frame clones only, minus some. The sample has about 26,000 clones; around 85% are singletons. Sequences were derived from peripheral blood, sampled from a patient treated with photon-based radiotherapy. The clonotype comes from a man aged 25 to 40 with gastric cancer. The V and J genes are TRBV18 and TRBJ2-3, with D unclear. DNA for the CDR3: TGTGCCAGCCGCCTTAACCCTCGGCGGCCTAACACAGATACGCAGTATTTT. Translation gives CASRLNPRRPNTDTQYF.